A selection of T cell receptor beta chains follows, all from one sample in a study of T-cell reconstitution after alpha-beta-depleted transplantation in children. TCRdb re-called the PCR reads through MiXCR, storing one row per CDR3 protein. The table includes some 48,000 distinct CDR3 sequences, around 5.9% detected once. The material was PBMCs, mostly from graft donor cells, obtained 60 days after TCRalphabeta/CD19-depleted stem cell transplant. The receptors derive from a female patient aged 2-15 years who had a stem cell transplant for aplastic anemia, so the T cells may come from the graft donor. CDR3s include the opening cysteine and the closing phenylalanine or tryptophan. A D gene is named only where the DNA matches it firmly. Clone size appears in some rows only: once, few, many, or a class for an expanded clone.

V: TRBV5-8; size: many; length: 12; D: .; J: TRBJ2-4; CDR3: CASSFMKNIQYF; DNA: TGTGCCAGCAGTTTCATGAAAAACATTCAGTACTTC
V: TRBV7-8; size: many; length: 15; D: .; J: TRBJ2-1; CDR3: CASGERARSYNEQFF; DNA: TGTGCCAGCGGGGAACGGGCTAGATCCTACAATGAGCAGTTCTTC
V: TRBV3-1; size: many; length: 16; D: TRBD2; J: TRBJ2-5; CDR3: CASSQEGLAGTETQYF; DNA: TGTGCCAGCAGCCAAGAAGGACTAGCGGGGACAGAGACCCAGTACTTC
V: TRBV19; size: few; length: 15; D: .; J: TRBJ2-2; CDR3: CASSSRQWNTGELFF; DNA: TGTGCCAGTAGTTCGCGACAGTGGAACACCGGGGAGCTGTTTTTT
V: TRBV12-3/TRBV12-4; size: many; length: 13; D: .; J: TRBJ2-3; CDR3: CASRVGYTDTQYF; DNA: TGTGCCAGCAGGGTGGGGTACACAGATACGCAGTATTTT
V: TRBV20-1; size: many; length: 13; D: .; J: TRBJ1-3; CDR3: CSARDRNGNTIYF; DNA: TGCAGTGCTAGAGATCGCAATGGAAACACCATATATTTT
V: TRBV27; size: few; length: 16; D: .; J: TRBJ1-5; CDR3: CASSLSGGRVDQPQHF; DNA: TGTGCCAGCAGTTTATCGGGGGGCAGGGTCGATCAGCCCCAGCATTTT
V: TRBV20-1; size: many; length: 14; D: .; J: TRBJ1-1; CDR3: CSARVTGIGTEAFF; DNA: TGCAGTGCTAGAGTAACAGGGATAGGGACTGAAGCTTTCTTT
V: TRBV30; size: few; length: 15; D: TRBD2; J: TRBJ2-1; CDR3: CAWTPGLGSYNEQFF; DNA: TGTGCCTGGACTCCGGGACTAGGGTCCTACAATGAGCAGTTCTTC
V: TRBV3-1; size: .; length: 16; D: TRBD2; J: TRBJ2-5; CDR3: CASSQSWTSGQETQYF; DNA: TGTGCCAGCAGCCAATCCTGGACTAGCGGACAAGAGACCCAGTACTTC
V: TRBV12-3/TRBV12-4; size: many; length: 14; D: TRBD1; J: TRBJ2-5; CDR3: CASSSDRVQETQYF; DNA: TGTGCCAGCAGTTCGGACAGGGTCCAAGAGACCCAGTACTTC
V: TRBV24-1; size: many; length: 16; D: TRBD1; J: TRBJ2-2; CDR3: CATSDVDRGNTGELFF; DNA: TGTGCCACCAGTGATGTGGACAGGGGGAACACCGGGGAGCTGTTTTTT
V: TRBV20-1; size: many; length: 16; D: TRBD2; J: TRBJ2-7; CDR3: CSARDPSGRSSYEQYF; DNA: TGCAGTGCTAGAGATCCTAGCGGGAGGAGCTCCTACGAGCAGTACTTC
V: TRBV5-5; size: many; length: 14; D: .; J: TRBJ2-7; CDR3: CASSLGPGTYEQYF; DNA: TGTGCCAGCAGCTTGGGTCCGGGGACCTACGAGCAGTACTTC
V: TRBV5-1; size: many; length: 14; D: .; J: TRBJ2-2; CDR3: CASSLGQLTGELFF; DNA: TGCGCCAGCAGCTTGGGACAACTCACCGGGGAGCTGTTTTTT
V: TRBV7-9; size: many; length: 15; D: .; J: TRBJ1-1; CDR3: CASSLAAGSNTEAFF; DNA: TGTGCCAGCAGCTTAGCGGCAGGTTCGAACACTGAAGCTTTCTTT
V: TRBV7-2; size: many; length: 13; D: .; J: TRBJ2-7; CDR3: CASSLPGSYEQYF; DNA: TGTGCCAGCAGCTTACCCGGATCCTACGAGCAGTACTTC
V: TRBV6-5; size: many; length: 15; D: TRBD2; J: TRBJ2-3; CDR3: CASSSGTSGTDTQYF; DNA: TGTGCCAGCAGCTCCGGGACTAGCGGCACAGATACGCAGTATTTT
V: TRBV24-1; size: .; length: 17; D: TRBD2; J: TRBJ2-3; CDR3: CATSDSPSSGPTDTQYF; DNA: TGTGCCACCAGTGATTCCCCTTCTAGCGGACCCACAGATACGCAGTATTTT
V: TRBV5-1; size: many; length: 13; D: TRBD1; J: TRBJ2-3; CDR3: CASSSSDRDPQYF; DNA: TGCGCCAGCAGCTCCAGCGACAGGGACCCGCAGTATTTT
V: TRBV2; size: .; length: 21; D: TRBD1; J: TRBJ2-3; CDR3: CASSHNKRTGNPYAGTDTQYF; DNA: TGTGCCAGCAGTCACAATAAAAGGACAGGGAACCCCTACGCAGGCACAGATACGCAGTATTTT
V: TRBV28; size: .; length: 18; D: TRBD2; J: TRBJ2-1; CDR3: CASSLVGGTSGSYNEQFF; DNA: TGTGCCAGCAGTTTAGTTGGCGGGACTAGCGGAAGCTACAATGAGCAGTTCTTC
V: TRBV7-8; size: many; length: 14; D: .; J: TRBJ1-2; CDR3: CASSLGGKDYGYTF; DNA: TGTGCCAGCAGCTTAGGGGGGAAGGACTATGGCTACACCTTC
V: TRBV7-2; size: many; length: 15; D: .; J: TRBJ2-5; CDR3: CASSLSGSRRETQYF; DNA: TGTGCCAGCAGCCTTTCAGGGAGTCGGAGAGAGACCCAGTACTTC
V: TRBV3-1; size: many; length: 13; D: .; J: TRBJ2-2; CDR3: CASSGENTGELFF; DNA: TGTGCCAGCAGCGGGGAGAACACCGGGGAGCTGTTTTTT
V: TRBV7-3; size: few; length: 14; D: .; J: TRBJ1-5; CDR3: CASSERDQDQPQHF; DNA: TGTGCCAGCAGCGAGAGGGACCAGGACCAGCCCCAGCATTTT
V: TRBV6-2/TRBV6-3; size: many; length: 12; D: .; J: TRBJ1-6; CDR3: CASSYSAEPLHF; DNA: TGTGCCAGCAGTTACTCGGCGGAGCCCCTCCACTTT
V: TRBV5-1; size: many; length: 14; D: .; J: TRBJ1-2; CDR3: CASSSADSNYGYTF; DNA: TGCGCCAGCAGCTCGGCAGACAGTAACTATGGCTACACCTTC
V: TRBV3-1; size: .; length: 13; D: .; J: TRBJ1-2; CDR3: CASSQAETYGYTF; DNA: TGTGCCAGCAGCCAAGCCGAGACCTATGGCTACACCTTC
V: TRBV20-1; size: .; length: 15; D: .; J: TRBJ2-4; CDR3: CSARDLSSPGNIQYF; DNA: TGCAGTGCTAGAGATTTAAGCTCCCCGGGGAACATTCAGTACTTC
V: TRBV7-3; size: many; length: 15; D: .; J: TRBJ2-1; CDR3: CASSLGSDSYNEQFF; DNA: TGTGCCAGCAGCTTAGGATCGGACAGCTACAATGAGCAGTTCTTC
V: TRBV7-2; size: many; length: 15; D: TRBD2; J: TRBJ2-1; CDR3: CASTRTSGGAGEQFF; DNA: TGTGCCAGCACCCGGACTAGCGGGGGGGCGGGTGAGCAGTTCTTC
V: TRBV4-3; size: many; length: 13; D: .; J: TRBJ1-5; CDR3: CASSQQSDQPQHF; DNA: TGCGCCAGCAGCCAACAATCCGATCAGCCCCAGCATTTT
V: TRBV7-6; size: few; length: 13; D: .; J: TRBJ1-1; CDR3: CASGAGTNTEAFF; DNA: TGTGCCAGCGGGGCAGGGACGAACACTGAAGCTTTCTTT
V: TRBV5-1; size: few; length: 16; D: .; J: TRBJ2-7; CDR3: CASSLAPAAISYEQYF; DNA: TGCGCCAGCAGCTTGGCCCCAGCGGCAATCTCCTACGAGCAGTACTTC
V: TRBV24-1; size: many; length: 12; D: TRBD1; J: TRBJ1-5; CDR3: CATQGVGQPQHF; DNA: TGTGCCACCCAGGGGGTTGGACAGCCCCAGCATTTT
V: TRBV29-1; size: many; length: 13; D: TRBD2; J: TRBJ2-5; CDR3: CSAVTSGEETQYF; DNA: TGCAGCGCCGTGACTAGCGGGGAAGAGACCCAGTACTTC
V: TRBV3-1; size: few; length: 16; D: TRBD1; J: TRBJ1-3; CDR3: CASSQQDRGTGNTIYF; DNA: TGTGCCAGCAGCCAACAAGACAGGGGCACTGGAAACACCATATATTTT
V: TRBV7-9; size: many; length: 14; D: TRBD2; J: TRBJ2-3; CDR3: CASSFSGSTDTQYF; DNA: TGTGCCAGCAGCTTTAGCGGGTCCACAGATACGCAGTATTTT
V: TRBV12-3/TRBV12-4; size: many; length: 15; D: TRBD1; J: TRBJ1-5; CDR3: CASSGTGVNNQPQHF; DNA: TGTGCCAGCAGTGGGACAGGGGTCAACAATCAGCCCCAGCATTTT
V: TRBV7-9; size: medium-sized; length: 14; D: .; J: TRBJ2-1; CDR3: CASSLMTGYNEQFF; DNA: TGTGCCAGCAGCTTAATGACAGGTTACAATGAGCAGTTCTTC
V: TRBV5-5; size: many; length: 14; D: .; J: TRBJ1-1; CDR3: CASSSDVWNTEAFF; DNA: TGTGCCAGCAGTTCCGACGTATGGAACACTGAAGCTTTCTTT
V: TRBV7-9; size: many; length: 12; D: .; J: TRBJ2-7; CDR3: CASSSRAPEQYF; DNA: TGTGCCAGCAGCTCTCGGGCCCCTGAGCAGTACTTC